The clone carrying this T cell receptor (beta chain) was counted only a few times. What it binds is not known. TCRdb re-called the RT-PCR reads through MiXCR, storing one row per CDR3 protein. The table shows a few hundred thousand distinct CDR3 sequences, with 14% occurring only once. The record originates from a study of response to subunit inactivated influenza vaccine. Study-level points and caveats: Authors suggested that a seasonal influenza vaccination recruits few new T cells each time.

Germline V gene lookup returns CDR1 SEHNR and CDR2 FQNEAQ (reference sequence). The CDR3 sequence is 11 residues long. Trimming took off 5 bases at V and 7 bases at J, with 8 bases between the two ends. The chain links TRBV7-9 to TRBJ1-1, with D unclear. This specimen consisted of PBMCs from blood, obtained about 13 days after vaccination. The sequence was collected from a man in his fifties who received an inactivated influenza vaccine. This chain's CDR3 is CASSPGIEAFF. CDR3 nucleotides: TGTGCCAGCAGCCCGGGTATTGAAGCTTTCTTT.